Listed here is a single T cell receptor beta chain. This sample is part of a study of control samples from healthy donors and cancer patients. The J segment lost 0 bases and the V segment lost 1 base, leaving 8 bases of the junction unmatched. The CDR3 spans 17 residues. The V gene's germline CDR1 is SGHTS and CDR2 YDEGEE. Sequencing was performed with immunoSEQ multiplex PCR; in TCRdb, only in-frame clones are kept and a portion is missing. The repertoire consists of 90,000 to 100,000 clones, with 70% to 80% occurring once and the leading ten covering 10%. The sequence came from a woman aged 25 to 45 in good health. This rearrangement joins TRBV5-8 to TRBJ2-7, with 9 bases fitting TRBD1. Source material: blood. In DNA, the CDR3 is TGTGCCAGCAGCTTGATGTTGGGACAGGGTAGCTCCTACGAGCAGTACTTC. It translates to CASSLMLGQGSSYEQYF.